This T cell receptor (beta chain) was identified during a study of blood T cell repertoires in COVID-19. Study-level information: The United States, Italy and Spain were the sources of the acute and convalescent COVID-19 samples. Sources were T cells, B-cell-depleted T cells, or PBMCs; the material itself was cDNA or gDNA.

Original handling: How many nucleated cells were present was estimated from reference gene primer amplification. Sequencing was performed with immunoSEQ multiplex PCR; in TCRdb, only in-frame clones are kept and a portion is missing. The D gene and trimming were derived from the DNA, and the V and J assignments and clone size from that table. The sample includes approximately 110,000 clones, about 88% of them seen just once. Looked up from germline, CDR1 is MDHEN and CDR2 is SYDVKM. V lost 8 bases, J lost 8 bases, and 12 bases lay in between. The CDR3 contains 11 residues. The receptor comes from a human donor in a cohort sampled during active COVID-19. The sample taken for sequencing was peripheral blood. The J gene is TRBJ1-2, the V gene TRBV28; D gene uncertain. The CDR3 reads CASSTTRGYTF. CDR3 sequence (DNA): TGTGCCAGCTCAACTACTAGAGGCTACACCTTC.